This is a list of T cell receptor beta chains from one sample in a study of Ad26.COV2.S vaccination and SARS-CoV-2 variants. Measured with immunoSEQ multiplex PCR; TCRdb has only the in-frame clones, and not every one. The sample lists about 320,000 clones, roughly 80% occurring once. The specimen was peripheral blood, collected in a trial of Ad26.COV2.S vaccine versus placebo. All receptors come from a person aged 18-60 years who received the Ad26.COV2.S COVID-19 vaccine or a placebo. Both conserved end residues are part of each CDR3.

cdr3_length v_call cdr3_aa
15 TRBV11-2 CASSRAARENSPLHF
14 TRBV5-1 CASSLDSRNYGYTF
14 TRBV27 CASSWEGGNTEAFF
15 TRBV4-1 CASSQEVDGFTEAFF
15 TRBV6-5 CASSYISGYHNEQFF
14 TRBV28 CASIPRGRDYGYTF
16 TRBV3-1/TRBV3-2 CASSHADRGLQETQYF
16 TRBV4-1 CASSQGPGASQETQYF
13 TRBV11-2 CASSFYSTEKLFF
16 TRBV28 CASSLAEGSYNSPLHF
16 TRBV4-1 CASSPEPGRGGSEQYF
14 TRBV5-1 CASSLDPGGTEAFF
11 TRBV12-3/TRBV12-4 CASSRNYGYTF
14 TRBV6-5 CASSSEDIYYGYTF
13 TRBV2 CARRRTDSYEQYF
14 TRBV19 CASSMTEEGTEAFF
19 TRBV7-7 CASSLETNPNFSGANVLTF
12 TRBV30 CAWSVRQQPQHF
15 TRBV7-9 CASSLDQAGFGELFF
16 TRBV6-1 CASSGLITGVNSPLHF
12 TRBV2 CASSDSKNIQYF
17 TRBV5-4 CASSPTGDGSRDYGYTF
12 TRBV7-2 CASSFVNSPLHF
14 TRBV3-1/TRBV3-2 CASSQGGKNTEAFF
14 TRBV19 CASSILPGKNIQYF
14 TRBV9 CASSPGVGWETQYF
15 TRBV29-1 CSVATGTGLSYEQYF
15 TRBV4-2 CASSQDIGWNEKLFF
13 TRBV6-5 CASWGAMNTEAFF
16 TRBV9 CASSVARGGNTGELFF
16 TRBV7-2 CASSSTPGLAKNIQYF
18 TRBV7-3 CASSLRGGGSATHNEQFF
13 TRBV18 CASSPMRAGELFF
15 TRBV9 CASSDVVRGRNTIYF
13 TRBV28 CASRTGVDDGYTF
16 TRBV7-9 CASSTGTSGSYNEQFF
13 TRBV14 CASSGQGTGELFF
13 TRBV6-5 CASSLLRNTEAFF
16 TRBV3-1/TRBV3-2 CASSQGGGTGGREQFF
14 TRBV12-5 CASGLVVNTGELFF
14 TRBV6-5 CASSYSSTNQPQHF
16 TRBV5-4 CASSSGTSGVADTQYF
12 TRBV2 CASRGGKETQYF
14 TRBV6-5 CASNHDRTNTEAFF
14 TRBV13 CASSPGLNTGELFF
16 TRBV14 CASSPGLISGTDTQYF
16 TRBV5-1 CASSPQGGPMNTEAFF
15 TRBV28 CASSLGQRSVSPQHF
16 TRBV11-2 CASSLGSSSSGNTIYF
14 TRBV7-2 CASSHRGLAGTQYF
12 TRBV12-3/TRBV12-4 CASSSLDQPQHF
13 TRBV6-5 CASSPGGRETQYF
12 TRBV19 CASSRQGYGYTF
14 TRBV27 CASKPGQGNSPLHF
14 TRBV7-9 CASSFTGYTDTQYF
16 TRBV11-2 CASSIQQGFSGNTIYF
12 TRBV7-9 CASSTGVNTQYF